This T cell receptor beta chain emerged from a study of blood T cells in healthy people across ages (dated by TCRdb to the mid-2010s). For the wider study: In model experiments, template switching captured roughly one uniquely barcoded TCR beta cDNA molecule for every two T cells. The study measured age-related changes in TCR beta repertoire diversity using deep sequencing normalized with unique cDNA molecular identifiers. The donors were split into four age groups: young (average about 16 years), middle-aged (roughly 40), aged (about 62) and long-lived (roughly 80). To avoid experimental bias, donors of different ages were randomly spread across the sequencing lanes. Two additional independent replicas of 1 million unique cDNA reads from the same blood draw were analyzed for two donors (one aged 18 to 30 and one aged 80 or older).

The cysteine opens and the phenylalanine closes a CDR3 of 13 amino acids. The kept DNA is CDR3 alone, 39 bases in frame from the first base. The V and J ends are trimmed by 8 bases and 7 bases, leaving 18 bases between them. CDR1 and CDR2 are drawn from the germline V gene: SGHTA, FQGNSA. Donors were a few dozen systemically healthy Caucasian individuals from Russia aged roughly 6 to 100 years. Around 10 milliliters of peripheral blood were collected from each donor into EDTA-treated Vacutainer tubes. Ficoll-Paque density-gradient centrifugation was used to isolate PBMCs, with at least 6 million obtained per sample. Total RNA was extracted from PBMCs with Trizol reagent, with at least 5 micrograms obtained per sample. The percentages of naive CD45RAhigh/CD27high T cells were determined by flow cytometry on a PBMC aliquot from every donor. On the study overall, not on this receptor specifically: Compared with the aged group, the long-lived group had more naive CD4+ T cells, fewer expanded clones and increased TCR diversity, a pattern suggesting age selection. The CMV infection status of donors was not known, potentially confounding age-related changes in expanded clonotypes. The percentage of naive T cells measured by flow cytometry correlated strongly with observed TCR beta diversity. Bulk unsorted PBMC profiling prevented conclusive comparison of naive and antigen-experienced compartments. Total diversity estimates from one million sequenced T cells were considered lower bounds and underestimates. As age increased, observed TCR beta diversity per million T cells dropped in a roughly linear way, and a significant reduction was already evident by age 40.

The method behind the library was 5' RACE. Instrument on record: Illumina HiSeq 2500. A second PCR of about 7 to 12 cycles was run with a J-beta primer mix and a sample-barcoded 5' primer. A template-switch 5' adaptor carrying 12 random nucleotides introduced a unique molecular identifier onto each TCR beta cDNA molecule. Each sample yielded at least 3 million CDR3-containing paired-end reads. The Mint cDNA synthesis kit, primed by a TRBC-specific oligonucleotide, was used to synthesize first-strand cDNA from all RNA. After uracil-DNA glycosylase treatment, a first 18-cycle PCR used universal primers M1SS and BC2_uni_R on all cDNA. Per the source publication's procedure: Each sample was normalized by randomly selecting 1 million high-quality reads, each carrying a distinct molecular identifier. Instead of being binned into consensus sequences, reads that shared molecular identifiers were thrown out. MiTCR, set to a Q25 quality threshold and the strictest error-elimination algorithm, was used for CDR3 identification, clonotype clustering and error correction. Lower-bound total TCR beta diversity was estimated with a nonparametric unseen species model using Euler transformation. In-frame beta chains were kept once TCRdb had trimmed the public reads at Q25 with fastp and called clones with MiXCR. Entries that share a CDR3 protein sequence are merged under the most common genes and DNA. The V and J calls and clone size come from TCRdb's table, not from the authors' own analysis. This sample has around 1,700,000 distinct CDR3 sequences in its table, and under 30% of those were observed once. 7.7% of the sample is held by the ten biggest clonotypes.

This clonotype was counted ten times or more. Its antigen is not yet known. The record has no base qualities; no much larger clone is one base away. Rearrangement joined TRBV7-2 to TRBJ2-7; TRBD2 might be the D gene, on 6 matching bases. This receptor was obtained from a woman aged 25 to 45 in good health. What was sequenced was blood. The CDR3 corresponds to CASGTQAGMEQYF. At the DNA level, the sequence is TGTGCCAGCGGGACTCAGGCGGGGATGGAGCAGTACTTC.